This T cell receptor (beta chain) stems from a study of T cell changes during pregnancy in multiple sclerosis. The ends were cut back, 0 bases at V and 4 bases at J, with 9 bases in the middle. The CDR3 runs to 14 residues. The germline V gene encodes CDR1 MNHNY and CDR2 SVGAGI (reference sequence). Generated by immunoSEQ multiplex PCR, the TCRdb table keeps only in-frame clones and is missing some. The table records around 88,000 clones, roughly nine tenths of them present only once. This TCR derives from a female donor in good health, enrolled as a control in a pregnancy study. The source was peripheral blood, collected after pregnancy. The chain combines TRBV6-6 with TRBJ1-2; tentative D call: TRBD1 (5 bases). The CDR3 region has the DNA TGTGCCAGCAGTTACTCTAAAGGGGTCTATGGCTACACCTTC. It encodes CASSYSKGVYGYTF.